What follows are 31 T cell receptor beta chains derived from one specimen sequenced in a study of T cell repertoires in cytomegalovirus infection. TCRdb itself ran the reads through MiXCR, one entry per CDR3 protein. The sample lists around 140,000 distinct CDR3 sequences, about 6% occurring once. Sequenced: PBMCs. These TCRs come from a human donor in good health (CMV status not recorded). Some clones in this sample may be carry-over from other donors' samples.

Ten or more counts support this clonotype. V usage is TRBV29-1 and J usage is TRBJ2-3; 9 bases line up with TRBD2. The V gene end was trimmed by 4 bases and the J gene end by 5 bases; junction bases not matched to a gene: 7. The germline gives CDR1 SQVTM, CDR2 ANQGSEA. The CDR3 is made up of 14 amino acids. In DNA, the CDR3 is TGCAGCGTTGGAGGCGGGGGGGCGGTAGATACGCAGTATTTT. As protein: CSVGGGGAVDTQYF.

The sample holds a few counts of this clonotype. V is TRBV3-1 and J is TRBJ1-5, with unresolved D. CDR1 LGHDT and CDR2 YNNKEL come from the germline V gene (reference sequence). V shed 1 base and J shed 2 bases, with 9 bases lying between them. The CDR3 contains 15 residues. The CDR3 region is CASSQGRPGNQPQHF. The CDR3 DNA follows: TGTGCCAGCAGCCAAGGGCGCCCAGGCAATCAGCCCCAGCATTTT.

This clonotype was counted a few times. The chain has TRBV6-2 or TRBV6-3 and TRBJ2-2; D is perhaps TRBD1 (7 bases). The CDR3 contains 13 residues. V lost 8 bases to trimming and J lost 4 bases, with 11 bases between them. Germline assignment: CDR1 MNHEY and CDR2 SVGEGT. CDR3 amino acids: CASGGTATGELFF. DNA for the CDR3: TGTGCCAGCGGAGGGACAGCCACCGGGGAGCTGTTTTTT.

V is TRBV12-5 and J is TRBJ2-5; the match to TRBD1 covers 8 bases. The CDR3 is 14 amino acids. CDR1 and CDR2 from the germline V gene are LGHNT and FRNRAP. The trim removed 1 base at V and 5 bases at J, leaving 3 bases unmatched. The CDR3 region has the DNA TGTGCTAGTGGTTTGGGCAGGGGGCGTGAGACCCAGTACTTC. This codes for CASGLGRGRETQYF.

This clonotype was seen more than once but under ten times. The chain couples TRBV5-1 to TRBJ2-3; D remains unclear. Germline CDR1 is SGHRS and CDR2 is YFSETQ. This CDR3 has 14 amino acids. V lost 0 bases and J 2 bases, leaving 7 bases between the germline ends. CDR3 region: CASSLATDTDTQYF. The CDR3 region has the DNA TGCGCCAGCAGCTTGGCGACGGACACAGATACGCAGTATTTT.

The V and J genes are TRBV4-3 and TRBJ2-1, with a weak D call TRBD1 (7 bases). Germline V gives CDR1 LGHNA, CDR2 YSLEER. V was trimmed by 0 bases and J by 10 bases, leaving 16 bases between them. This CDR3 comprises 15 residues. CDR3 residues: CASSQDDQGGGEQFF. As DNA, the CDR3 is TGCGCCAGCAGCCAAGACGATCAGGGGGGCGGAGAGCAGTTCTTC.

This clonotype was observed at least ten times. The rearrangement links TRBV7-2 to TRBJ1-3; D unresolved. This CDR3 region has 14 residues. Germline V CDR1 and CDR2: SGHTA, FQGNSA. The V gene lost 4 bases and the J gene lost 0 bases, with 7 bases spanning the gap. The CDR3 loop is CASSYGRSGNTIYF. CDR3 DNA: TGTGCCAGCAGCTACGGGCGCTCTGGAAACACCATATATTTT.

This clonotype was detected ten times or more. In DNA, the CDR3 is TGTGCCAGCAGCTACGGGACATCCGACACTGAAGCTTTCTTT. Protein product: CASSYGTSDTEAFF. This chain joins TRBV7-2 and TRBJ1-1; TRBD1 might be the D (6 bases). The CDR3 totals 14 residues. The V end was cut by 4 bases, the J end by 3 bases, with 12 bases between. CDR1 is SGHTA and CDR2 is FQGNSA in the germline V gene. Supplemented by reference TRBV7-2 and TRBJ1-1, the full variable domain reads GAGVSQSPSNKVTEKGKDVELRCDPISGHTALYWYRQSLGQGLEFLIYFQGNSAPDKSGLPSDRFSAERTGGSVSTLTIQRTQQEDSAVYLCASSYGTSDTEAFFGQGTRLTVV.

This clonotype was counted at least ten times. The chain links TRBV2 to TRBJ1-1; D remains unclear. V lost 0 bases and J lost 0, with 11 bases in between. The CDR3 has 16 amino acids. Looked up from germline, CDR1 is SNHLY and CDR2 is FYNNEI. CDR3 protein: CASSEAHRTLNTEAFF. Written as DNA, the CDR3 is TGTGCCAGCAGTGAAGCGCACCGGACGTTGAACACTGAAGCTTTCTTT.

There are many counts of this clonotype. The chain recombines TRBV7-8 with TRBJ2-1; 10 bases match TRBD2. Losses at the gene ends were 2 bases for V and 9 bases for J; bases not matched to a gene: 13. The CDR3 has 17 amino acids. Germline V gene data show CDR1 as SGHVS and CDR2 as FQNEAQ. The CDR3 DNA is TGTGCCAGCAGCTTATTAGGTCCCCTAGCGGGGGTCGGTGAGCAGTTCTTC. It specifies CASSLLGPLAGVGEQFF.

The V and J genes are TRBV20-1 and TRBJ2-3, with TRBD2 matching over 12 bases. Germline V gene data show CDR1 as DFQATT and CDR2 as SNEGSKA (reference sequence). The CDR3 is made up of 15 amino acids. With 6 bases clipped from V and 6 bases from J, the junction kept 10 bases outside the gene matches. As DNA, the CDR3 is TGCAGTGCCCCCCGACTAGCGGGGGCGGATGATACGCAGTATTTT. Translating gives CSAPRLAGADDTQYF.

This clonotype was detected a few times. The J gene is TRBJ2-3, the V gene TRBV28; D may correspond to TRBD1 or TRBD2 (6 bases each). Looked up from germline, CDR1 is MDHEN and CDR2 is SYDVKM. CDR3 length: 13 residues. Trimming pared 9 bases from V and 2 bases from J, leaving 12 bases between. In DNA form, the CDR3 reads TGTGCCAGTCATTCGGGGGCCACAGATACGCAGTATTTT. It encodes CASHSGATDTQYF.

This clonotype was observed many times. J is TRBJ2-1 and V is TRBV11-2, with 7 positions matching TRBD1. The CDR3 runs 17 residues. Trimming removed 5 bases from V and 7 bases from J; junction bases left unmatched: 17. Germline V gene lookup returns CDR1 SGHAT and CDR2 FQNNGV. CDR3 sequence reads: CASSTYADRVAWNEQFF. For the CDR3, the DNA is TGTGCCAGCAGCACCTACGCCGACAGGGTTGCATGGAATGAGCAGTTCTTC.

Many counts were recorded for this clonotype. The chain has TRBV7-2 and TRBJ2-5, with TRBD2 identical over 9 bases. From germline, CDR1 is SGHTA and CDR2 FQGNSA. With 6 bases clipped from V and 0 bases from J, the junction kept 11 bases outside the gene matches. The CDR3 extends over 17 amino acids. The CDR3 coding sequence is TGTGCCAGCAGGATCCGGGGACTAGCTAGGAACCAAGAGACCCAGTACTTC. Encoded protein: CASRIRGLARNQETQYF.

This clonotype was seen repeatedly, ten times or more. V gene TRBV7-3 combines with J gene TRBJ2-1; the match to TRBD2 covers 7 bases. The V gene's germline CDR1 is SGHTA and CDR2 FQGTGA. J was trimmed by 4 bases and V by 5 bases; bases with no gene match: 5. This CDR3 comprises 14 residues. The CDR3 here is CASSKGLQYNEQFF. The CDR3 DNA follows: TGTGCCAGCAGCAAGGGACTACAGTACAATGAGCAGTTCTTC.

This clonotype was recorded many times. The CDR3 is CASRTPEKLFF. DNA for the CDR3: TGTGCCAGCAGAACCCCTGAAAAACTGTTTTTT. This chain links TRBV28 with TRBJ1-4; D gene uncertain. Germline V gene sequence: CDR1 MDHEN, CDR2 SYDVKM. Deletions cut 6 bases from V and 7 bases from J, with 6 bases between. The CDR3 spans 11 residues.

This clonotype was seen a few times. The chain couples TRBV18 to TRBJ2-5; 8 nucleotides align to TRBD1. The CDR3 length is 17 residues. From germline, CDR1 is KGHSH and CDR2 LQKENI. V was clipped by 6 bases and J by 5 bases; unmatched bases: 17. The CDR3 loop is CASSLMGTGTGPETQYF. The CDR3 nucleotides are TGTGCCAGCTCCCTAATGGGGACCGGGACAGGTCCGGAGACCCAGTACTTC.

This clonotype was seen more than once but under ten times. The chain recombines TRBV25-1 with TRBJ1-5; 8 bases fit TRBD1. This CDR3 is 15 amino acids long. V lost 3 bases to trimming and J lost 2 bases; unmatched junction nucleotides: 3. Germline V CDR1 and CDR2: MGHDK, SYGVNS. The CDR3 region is CASSESGGGNQPQHF. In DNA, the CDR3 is TGTGCCAGCAGTGAGTCAGGGGGCGGCAATCAGCCCCAGCATTTT.

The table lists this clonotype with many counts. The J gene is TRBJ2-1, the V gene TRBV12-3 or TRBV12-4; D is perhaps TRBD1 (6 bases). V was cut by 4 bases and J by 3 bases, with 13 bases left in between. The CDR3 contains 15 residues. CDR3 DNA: TGTGCCAGCAGTTCAGCCTTACAGGGCTACAATGAGCAGTTCTTC. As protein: CASSSALQGYNEQFF.

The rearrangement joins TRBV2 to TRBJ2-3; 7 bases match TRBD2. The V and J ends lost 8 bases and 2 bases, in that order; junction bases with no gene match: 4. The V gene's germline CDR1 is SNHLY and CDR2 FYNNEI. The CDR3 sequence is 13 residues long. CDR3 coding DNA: TGTGCCAGCGGGGGGGTGTACACAGATACGCAGTATTTT. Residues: CASGGVYTDTQYF.

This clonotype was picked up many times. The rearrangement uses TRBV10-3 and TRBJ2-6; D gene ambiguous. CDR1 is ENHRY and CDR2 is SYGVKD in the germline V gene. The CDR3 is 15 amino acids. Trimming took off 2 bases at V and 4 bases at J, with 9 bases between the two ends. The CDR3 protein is CAISEVTKGANVLTF. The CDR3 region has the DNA TGTGCCATCAGTGAGGTAACAAAGGGGGCCAACGTCCTGACTTTC.

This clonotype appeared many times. The CDR3 here is CASSLTITGGGLFF. The CDR3 DNA is TGCGCCAGCAGCTTGACGATAACAGGGGGTGGACTGTTTTTT. The chain employs TRBV5-1 and TRBJ1-4, with TRBD1 identical over 8 bases. This CDR3 is built from 14 residues. Trimming at V came to 1 base and at J to 13 bases, leaving 9 bases not matched to a gene. Germline V CDR1 and CDR2: SGHRS, YFSETQ.

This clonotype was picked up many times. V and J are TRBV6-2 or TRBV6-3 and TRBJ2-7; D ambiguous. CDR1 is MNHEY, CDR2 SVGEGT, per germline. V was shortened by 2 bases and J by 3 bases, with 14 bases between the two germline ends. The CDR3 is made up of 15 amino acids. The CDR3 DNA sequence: TGTGCCAGCAGTTACGGCCGGACCACTCACTACGAGCAGTACTTC. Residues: CASSYGRTTHYEQYF.

CDR3 sequence: CASSVRDSGANVLTF. The CDR3 DNA follows: TGTGCCAGCAGCGTCAGGGACTCTGGGGCCAACGTCCTGACTTTC. The rearrangement links TRBV2 to TRBJ2-6; D possibly corresponds to TRBD1 (5 bases). CDR1 is SNHLY and CDR2 is FYNNEI in the germline V gene. The CDR3 runs to 15 residues. V lost 6 bases to trimming and J lost 0 bases, with 9 bases between them.

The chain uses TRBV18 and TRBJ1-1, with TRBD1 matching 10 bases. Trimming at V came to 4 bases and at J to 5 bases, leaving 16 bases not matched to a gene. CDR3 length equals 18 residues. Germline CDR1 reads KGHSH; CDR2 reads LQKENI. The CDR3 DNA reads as TGTGCCAGCTCACTACGAGTGGGACAGGGGTCCCAGAAGACTGAAGCTTTCTTT. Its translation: CASSLRVGQGSQKTEAFF.

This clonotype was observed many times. The CDR3 reads CASSLMAGADTEAFF. The CDR3 DNA follows: TGTGCCAGCAGCTTAATGGCAGGGGCGGACACTGAAGCTTTCTTT. The gene calls are TRBV7-2 and TRBJ1-1, with a possible D match to TRBD1 (6 bases). Trimming took 2 bases from V and 3 from J, leaving 13 bases between them. The CDR3 is 15 amino acids. Germline assignment: CDR1 SGHTA and CDR2 FQGNSA.

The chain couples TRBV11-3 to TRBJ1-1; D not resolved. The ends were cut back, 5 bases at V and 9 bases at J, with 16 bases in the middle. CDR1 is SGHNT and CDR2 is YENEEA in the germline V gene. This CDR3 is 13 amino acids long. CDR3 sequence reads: CASSPQAGRKAFF. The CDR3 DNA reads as TGTGCCAGCAGCCCCCAAGCGGGGAGGAAAGCTTTCTTT. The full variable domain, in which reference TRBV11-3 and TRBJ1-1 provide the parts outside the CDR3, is EAGVVQSPRYKIIEKKQPVAFWCNPISGHNTLYWYLQNLGQGPELLIRYENEEAVDDSQLPKDRFSAERLKGVDSTLKIQPAELGDSAVYLCASSPQAGRKAFFGQGTRLTVV.

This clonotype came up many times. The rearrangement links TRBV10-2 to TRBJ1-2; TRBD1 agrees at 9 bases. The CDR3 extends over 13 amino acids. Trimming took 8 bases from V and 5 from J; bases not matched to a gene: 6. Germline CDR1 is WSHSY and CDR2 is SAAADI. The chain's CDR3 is CASGTGMEYGYTF. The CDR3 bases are TGCGCCAGCGGGACAGGGATGGAATATGGCTACACCTTC.

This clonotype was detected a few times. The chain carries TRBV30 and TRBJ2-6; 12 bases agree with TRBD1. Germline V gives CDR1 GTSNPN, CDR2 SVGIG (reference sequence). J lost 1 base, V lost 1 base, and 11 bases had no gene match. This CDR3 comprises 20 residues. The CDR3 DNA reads TGTGCCTGGAGTGCCCTGGGGGACAGGGGGCCCTTTTCTGGGGCCAACGTCCTGACTTTC. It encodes CAWSALGDRGPFSGANVLTF.

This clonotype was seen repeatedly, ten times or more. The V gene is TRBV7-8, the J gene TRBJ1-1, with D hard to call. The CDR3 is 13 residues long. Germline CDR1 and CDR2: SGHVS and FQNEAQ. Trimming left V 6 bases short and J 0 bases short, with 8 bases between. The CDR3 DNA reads TGTGCCAGCAGGTCCGAGTTGAACACTGAAGCTTTCTTT. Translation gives CASRSELNTEAFF.

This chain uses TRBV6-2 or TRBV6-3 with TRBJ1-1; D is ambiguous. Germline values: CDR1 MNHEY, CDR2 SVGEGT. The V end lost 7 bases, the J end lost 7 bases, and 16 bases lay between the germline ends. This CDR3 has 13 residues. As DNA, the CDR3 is TGTGCCAGCACCTACGGGAGAACCAGTGAAGCTTTCTTT. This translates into CASTYGRTSEAFF.